The next 3 T cell receptor beta chains were all read from a single sample in a study of blood T cells in healthy people across ages. Next came a second PCR, run for about 7 to 12 cycles, which used a sample-barcoded 5' primer along with a J-beta primer mix. TCRdb re-derived calls from the 5' RACE reads in MiXCR, one entry per CDR3 protein. The data contain hundreds of thousands of distinct CDR3 sequences, over 45% of them singletons. Sequenced: blood. Source of these receptors: a woman aged 55-70 years in good health.

The sample holds a few counts of this clonotype. This chain joins TRBV2 and TRBJ2-3; D is unclear. CDR3 length equals 15 residues. V lost 4 bases to trimming and J lost 4 bases, with 15 bases between them. Germline CDR1 reads SNHLY; CDR2 reads FYNNEI. CDR3 nucleotides: TGTGCCAGCAGTGTCCGGCCCTACGGAGCAGATACGCAGTATTTT. Translated, it gives CASSVRPYGADTQYF. Together with reference TRBV2 and TRBJ2-3, the CDR3 gives the full variable domain: EPEVTQTPSHQVTQMGQEVILRCVPISNHLYFYWYRQILGQKVEFLVSFYNNEISEKSEIFDDQFSVERPDGSNFTLKIRSTKLEDSAMYFCASSVRPYGADTQYFGPGTRLTVL.

This clonotype came up a few times. The chain couples TRBV7-9 to TRBJ2-7; D could derive from TRBD1 or TRBD2 (5 bases each). This CDR3 region has 13 residues. Germline-derived CDR1 and CDR2 are SEHNR and FQNEAQ (reference sequence). V was trimmed by 3 bases and J by 7 bases, leaving 13 bases between them. Written as DNA, the CDR3 is TGTGCCAGCAGCTTGGGACGCTCGGGGGAGCAGTACTTC. This encodes CASSLGRSGEQYF.

V is TRBV20-1 and J is TRBJ2-3; D might be TRBD2 (5 bases). This CDR3 has 15 amino acids. The V end lost 0 bases, the J end lost 5 bases, and 15 bases lay between the germline ends. From germline, CDR1 is DFQATT and CDR2 SNEGSKA (reference sequence). The CDR3 spells CSARDSRNSGDTQYF. As DNA, the CDR3 is TGCAGTGCTAGAGATTCCAGAAACAGCGGAGATACGCAGTATTTT.